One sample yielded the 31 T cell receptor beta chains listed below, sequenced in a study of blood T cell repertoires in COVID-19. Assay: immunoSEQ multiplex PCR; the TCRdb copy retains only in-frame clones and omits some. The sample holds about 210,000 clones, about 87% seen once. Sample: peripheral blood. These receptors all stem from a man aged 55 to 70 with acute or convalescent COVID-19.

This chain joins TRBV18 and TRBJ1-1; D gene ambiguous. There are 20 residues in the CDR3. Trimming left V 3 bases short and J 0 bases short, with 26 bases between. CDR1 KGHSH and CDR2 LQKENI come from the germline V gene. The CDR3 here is CASSPKPVPEWEHMNTEAFF. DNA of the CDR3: TGTGCCAGCTCACCGAAACCGGTCCCAGAATGGGAGCATATGAACACTGAAGCTTTCTTT.

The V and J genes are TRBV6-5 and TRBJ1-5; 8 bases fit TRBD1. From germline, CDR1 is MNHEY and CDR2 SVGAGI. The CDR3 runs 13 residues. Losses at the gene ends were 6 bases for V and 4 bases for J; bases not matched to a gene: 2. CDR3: CASRDRANQPQHF. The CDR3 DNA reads TGTGCCAGCAGGGACAGGGCGAATCAGCCCCAGCATTTT.

The CDR3 is CATSSAGQPQHF. DNA for the CDR3: TGTGCCACCAGTTCGGCGGGTCAGCCCCAGCATTTT. The chain carries TRBV24-1 and TRBJ1-5; D remains unclear. The CDR3 has 12 amino acids. Trimming removed 6 bases at V and 6 bases at J, with 8 bases between. Germline-derived CDR1 and CDR2 are KGHDR and SFDVKD.

The CDR3 sequence: CASSRFEFGNTIYF. CDR3 nucleotide sequence: TGTGCCAGCAGCCGGTTCGAATTCGGAAACACCATATATTTT. The genes are TRBV11-2 and TRBJ1-3; D call uncertain. Trimming took 5 bases from V and 4 from J, leaving 12 bases between them. The CDR3 sequence is 14 residues long. CDR1 and CDR2 (germline): SGHAT, FQNNGV.

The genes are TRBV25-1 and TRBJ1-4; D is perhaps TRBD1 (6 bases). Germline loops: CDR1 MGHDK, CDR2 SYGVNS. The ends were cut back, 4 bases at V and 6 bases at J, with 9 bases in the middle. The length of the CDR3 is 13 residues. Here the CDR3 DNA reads TGTGCCAGCAGTGGACAGGAAGATGAAAAACTGTTTTTT. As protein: CASSGQEDEKLFF.

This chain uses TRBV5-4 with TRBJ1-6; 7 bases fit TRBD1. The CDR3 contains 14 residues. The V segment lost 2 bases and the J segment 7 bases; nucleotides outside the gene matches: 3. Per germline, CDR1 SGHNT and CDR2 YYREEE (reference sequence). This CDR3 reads CASSFRDSNSPLHF. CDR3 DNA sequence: TGTGCCAGCAGCTTCCGGGACAGCAATTCACCCCTCCACTTT.

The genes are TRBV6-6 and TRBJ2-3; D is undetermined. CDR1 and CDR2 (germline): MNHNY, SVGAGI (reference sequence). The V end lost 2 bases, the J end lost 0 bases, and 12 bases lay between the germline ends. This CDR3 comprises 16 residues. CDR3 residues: CASSYPAAPSTDTQYF. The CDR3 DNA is TGTGCCAGCAGTTACCCCGCGGCCCCTAGCACAGATACGCAGTATTTT.

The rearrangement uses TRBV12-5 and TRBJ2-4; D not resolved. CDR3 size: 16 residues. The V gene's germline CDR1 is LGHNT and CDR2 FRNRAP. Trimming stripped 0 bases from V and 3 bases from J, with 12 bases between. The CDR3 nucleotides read TGTGCTAGTGGTTTGGTACCGGGTGTGGGCAAAAACATTCAGTACTTC. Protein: CASGLVPGVGKNIQYF.

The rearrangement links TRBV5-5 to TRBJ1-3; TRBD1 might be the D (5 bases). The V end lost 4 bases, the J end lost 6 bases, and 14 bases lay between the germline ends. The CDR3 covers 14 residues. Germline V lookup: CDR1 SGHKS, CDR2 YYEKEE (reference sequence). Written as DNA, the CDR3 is TGTGCCAGCAGCCCCCAGTGGGGGGAAAACACCATATATTTT. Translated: CASSPQWGENTIYF.

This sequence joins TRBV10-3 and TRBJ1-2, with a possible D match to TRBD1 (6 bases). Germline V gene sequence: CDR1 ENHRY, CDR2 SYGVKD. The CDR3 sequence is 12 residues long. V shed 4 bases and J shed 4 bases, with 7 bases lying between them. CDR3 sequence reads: CAISGTAYGYTF. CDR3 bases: TGTGCCATCAGTGGGACAGCCTATGGCTACACCTTC.

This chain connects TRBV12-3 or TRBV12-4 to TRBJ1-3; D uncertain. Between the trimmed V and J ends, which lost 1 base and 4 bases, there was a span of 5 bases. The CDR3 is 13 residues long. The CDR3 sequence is CASSLVAGNTIYF. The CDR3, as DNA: TGTGCCAGCAGTTTAGTGGCAGGAAACACCATATATTTT.

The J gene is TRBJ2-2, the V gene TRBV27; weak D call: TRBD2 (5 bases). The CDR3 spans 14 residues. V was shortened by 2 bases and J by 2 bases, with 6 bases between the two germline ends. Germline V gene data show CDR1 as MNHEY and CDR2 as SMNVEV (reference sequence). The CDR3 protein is CASSLRDNTGELFF. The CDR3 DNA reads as TGTGCCAGCAGTTTACGGGATAACACCGGGGAGCTGTTTTTT.

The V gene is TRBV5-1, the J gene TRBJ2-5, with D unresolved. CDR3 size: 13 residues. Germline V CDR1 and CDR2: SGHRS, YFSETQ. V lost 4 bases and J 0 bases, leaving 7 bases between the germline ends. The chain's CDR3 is CASSPGHQETQYF. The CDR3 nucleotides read TGCGCCAGCAGCCCCGGTCACCAAGAGACCCAGTACTTC.

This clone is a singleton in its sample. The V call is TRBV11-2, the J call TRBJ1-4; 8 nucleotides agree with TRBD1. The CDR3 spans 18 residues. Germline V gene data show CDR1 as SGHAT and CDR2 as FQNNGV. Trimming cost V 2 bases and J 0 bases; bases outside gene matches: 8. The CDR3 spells CASSLRGGQAATNEKLFF. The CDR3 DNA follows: TGTGCCAGCAGCTTAAGAGGGGGACAGGCAGCAACTAATGAAAAACTGTTTTTT.

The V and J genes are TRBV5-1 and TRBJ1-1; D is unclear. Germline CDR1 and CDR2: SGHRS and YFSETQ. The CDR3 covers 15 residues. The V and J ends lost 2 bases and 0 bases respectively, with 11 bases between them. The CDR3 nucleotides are TGCGCCAGCAGCTTCGGGGTCGTTTTGAACACTGAAGCTTTCTTT. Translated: CASSFGVVLNTEAFF. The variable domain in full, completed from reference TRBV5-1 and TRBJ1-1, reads KAGVTQTPRYLIKTRGQQVTLSCSPISGHRSVSWYQQTPGQGLQFLFEYFSETQRNKGNFPGRFSGRQFSNSRSEMNVSTLELGDSALYLCASSFGVVLNTEAFFGQGTRLTVV.

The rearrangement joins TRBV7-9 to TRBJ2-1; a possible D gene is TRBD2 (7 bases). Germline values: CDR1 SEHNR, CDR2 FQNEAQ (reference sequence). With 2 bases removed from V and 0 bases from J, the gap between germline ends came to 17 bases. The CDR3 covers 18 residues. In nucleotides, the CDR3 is TGTGCCAGCAGCTTACCCCCCCCACGGGGGGCCTCCTACAATGAGCAGTTCTTC. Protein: CASSLPPPRGASYNEQFF.

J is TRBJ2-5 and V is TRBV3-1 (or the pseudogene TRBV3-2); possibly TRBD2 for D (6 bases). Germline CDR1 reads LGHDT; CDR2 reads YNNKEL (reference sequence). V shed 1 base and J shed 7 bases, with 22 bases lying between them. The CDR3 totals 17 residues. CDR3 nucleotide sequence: TGTGCCAGCAGCCAAGGACCCCTAGAACTAGCCGCGGGGACCCAGTACTTC. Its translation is CASSQGPLELAAGTQYF.

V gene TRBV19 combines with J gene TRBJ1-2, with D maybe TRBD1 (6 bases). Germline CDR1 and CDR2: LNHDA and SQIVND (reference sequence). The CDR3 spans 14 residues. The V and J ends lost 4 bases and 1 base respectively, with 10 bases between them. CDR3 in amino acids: CASSTGAHNYGYTF. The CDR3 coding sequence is TGTGCCAGTAGTACAGGGGCTCATAACTATGGCTACACCTTC.

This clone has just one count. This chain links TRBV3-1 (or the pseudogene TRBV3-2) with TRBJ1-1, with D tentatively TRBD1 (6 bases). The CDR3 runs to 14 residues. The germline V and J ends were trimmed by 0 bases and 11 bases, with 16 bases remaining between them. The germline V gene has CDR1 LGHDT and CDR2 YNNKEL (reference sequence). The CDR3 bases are TGTGCCAGCAGCCAAGATCAAGTATCAGGGGTGGCTTTCTTT. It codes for CASSQDQVSGVAFF.

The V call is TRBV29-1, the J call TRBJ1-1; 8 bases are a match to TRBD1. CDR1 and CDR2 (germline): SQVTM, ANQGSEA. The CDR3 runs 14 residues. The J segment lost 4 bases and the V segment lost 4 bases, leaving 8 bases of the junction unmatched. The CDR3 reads CSVVTWTGRTEAFF. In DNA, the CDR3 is TGCAGCGTTGTAACATGGACAGGGCGCACTGAAGCTTTCTTT.

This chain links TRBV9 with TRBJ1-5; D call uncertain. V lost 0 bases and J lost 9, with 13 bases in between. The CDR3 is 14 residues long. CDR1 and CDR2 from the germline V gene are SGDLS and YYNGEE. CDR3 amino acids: CASSVDKGERPQHF. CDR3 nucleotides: TGTGCCAGCAGCGTAGATAAGGGAGAGAGGCCCCAGCATTTT.

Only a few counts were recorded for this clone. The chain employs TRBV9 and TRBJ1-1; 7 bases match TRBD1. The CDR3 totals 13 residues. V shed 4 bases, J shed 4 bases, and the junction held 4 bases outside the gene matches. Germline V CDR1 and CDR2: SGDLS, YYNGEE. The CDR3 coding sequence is TGTGCCAGCAGCACCCGGGACAGCACTGAAGCTTTCTTT. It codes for CASSTRDSTEAFF.

The CDR3 region is CASSRYRGTSSNTDTQYF. CDR3 sequence (DNA): TGTGCCAGCAGCCGCTATCGGGGGACTAGCTCTAACACAGATACGCAGTATTTT. The V and J genes are TRBV3-1 (or the pseudogene TRBV3-2) and TRBJ2-3, with 9 positions matching TRBD2. J gave up 2 bases and V 4 bases, and 13 bases lay outside the gene matches. Germline V gene sequence: CDR1 LGHDT, CDR2 YNNKEL (reference sequence). The CDR3 runs to 18 residues.

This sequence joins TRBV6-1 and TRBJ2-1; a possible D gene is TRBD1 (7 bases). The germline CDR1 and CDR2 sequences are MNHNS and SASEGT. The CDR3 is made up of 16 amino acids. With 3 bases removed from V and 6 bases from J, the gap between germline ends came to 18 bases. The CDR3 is CASSDRGGGLSNEQFF. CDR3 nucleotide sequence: TGTGCCAGCAGTGATCGAGGAGGGGGCCTCAGCAATGAGCAGTTCTTC.

CDR3 bases: TGCGCCAGCATGGGGGGGGCTAATTCACCCCTCCACTTT. The encoded protein is CASMGGANSPLHF. The V gene is TRBV5-1, the J gene TRBJ1-6, with D possibly being TRBD1 (6 bases). The V end was cut by 6 bases, the J end by 6 bases, with 10 bases between. Germline V gene lookup returns CDR1 SGHRS and CDR2 YFSETQ. The CDR3 has 13 amino acids.

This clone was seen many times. Here the CDR3 DNA reads TGTGCCAGCAGTTACTCGGCAAAGTTGCCCTCTAACTATGGCTACACCTTC. Translating gives CASSYSAKLPSNYGYTF. The chain joins TRBV6-2 or TRBV6-3 to TRBJ1-2; D is unresolved. V lost 0 bases and J lost 0, with 14 bases in between. Germline assignment: CDR1 MNHEY and CDR2 SVGEGT. There are 17 residues in the CDR3.

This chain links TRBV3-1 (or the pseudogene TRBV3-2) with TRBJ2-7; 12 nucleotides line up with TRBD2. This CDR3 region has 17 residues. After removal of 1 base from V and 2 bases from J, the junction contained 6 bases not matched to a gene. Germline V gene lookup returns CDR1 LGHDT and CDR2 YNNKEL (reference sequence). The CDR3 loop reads CASSQATRTSGAYEQYF. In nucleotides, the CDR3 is TGTGCCAGCAGCCAAGCGACTCGGACTAGCGGGGCCTACGAGCAGTACTTC.

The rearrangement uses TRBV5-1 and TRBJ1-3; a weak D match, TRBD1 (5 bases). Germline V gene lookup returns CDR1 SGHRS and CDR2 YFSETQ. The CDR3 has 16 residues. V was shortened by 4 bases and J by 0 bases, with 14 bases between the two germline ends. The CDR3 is CASSPGGASSGNTIYF. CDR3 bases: TGCGCCAGCAGCCCCGGGGGAGCGAGCTCTGGAAACACCATATATTTT.

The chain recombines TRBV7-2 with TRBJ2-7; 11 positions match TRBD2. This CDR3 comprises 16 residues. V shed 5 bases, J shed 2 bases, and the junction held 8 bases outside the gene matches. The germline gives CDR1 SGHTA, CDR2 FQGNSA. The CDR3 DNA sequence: TGTGCCAGCAGCCCGACTACTAGCGGGGGCCCCTACGAGCAGTACTTC. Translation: CASSPTTSGGPYEQYF.

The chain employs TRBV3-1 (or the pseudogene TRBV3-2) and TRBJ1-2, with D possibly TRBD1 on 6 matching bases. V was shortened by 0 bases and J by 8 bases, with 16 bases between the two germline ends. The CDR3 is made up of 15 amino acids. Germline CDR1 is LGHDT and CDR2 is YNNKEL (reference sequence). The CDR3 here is CASSQEGGLGRGYTF. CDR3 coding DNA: TGTGCCAGCAGCCAAGAGGGGGGGCTGGGGAGAGGCTACACCTTC.

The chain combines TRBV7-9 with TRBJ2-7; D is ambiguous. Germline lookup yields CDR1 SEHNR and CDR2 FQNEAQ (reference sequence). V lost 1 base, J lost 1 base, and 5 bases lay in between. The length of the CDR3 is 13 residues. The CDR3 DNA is TGTGCCAGCAGCTTAGGAGTTTCCTACGAGCAGTACTTC. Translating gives CASSLGVSYEQYF.